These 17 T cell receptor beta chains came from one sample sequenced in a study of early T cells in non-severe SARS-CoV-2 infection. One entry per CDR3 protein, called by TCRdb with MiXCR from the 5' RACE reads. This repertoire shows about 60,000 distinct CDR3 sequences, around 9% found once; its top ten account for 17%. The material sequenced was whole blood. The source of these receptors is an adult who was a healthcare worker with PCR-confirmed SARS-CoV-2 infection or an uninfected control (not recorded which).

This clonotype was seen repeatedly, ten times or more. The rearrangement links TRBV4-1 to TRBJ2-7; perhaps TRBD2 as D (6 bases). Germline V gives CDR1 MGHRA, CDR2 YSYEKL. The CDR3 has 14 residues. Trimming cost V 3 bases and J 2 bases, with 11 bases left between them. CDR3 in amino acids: CASSQAGSTYEQYF. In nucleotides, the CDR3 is TGCGCCAGCAGCCAGGCGGGGTCTACCTACGAGCAGTACTTC.

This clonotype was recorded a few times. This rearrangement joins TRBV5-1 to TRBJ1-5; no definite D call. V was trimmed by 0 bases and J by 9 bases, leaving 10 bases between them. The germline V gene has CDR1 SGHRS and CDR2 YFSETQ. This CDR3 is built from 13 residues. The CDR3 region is CASSLGTDPPQHF. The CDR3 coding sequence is TGCGCCAGCAGCTTGGGGACCGACCCGCCCCAGCATTTT.

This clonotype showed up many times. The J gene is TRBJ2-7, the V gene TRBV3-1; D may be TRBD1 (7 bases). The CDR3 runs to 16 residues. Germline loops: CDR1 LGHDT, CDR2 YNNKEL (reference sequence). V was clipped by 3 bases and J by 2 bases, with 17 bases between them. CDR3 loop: CASSHQGGFVPYEQYF. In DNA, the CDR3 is TGTGCCAGCAGCCATCAGGGGGGATTCGTGCCCTACGAGCAGTACTTC.

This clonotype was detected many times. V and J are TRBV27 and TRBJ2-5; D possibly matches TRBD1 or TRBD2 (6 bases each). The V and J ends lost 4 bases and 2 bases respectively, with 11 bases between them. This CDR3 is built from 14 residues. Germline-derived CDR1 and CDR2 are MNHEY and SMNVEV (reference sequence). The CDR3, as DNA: TGTGCCAGCAGTTCACGGGGGCTACAAGAGACCCAGTACTTC. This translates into CASSSRGLQETQYF.

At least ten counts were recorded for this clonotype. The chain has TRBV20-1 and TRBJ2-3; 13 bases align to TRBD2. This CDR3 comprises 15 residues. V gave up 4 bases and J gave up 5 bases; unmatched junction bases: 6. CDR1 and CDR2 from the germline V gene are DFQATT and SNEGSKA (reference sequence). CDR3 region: CSATDGLAGVDTQYF. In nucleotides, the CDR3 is TGCAGTGCTACAGACGGACTAGCGGGAGTAGATACGCAGTATTTT.

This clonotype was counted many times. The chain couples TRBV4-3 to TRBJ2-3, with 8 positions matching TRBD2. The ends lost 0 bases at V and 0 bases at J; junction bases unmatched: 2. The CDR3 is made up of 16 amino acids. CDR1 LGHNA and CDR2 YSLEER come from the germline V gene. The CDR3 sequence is CASSQEAGASTDTQYF. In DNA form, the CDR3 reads TGCGCCAGCAGCCAAGAAGCGGGAGCTAGCACAGATACGCAGTATTTT.

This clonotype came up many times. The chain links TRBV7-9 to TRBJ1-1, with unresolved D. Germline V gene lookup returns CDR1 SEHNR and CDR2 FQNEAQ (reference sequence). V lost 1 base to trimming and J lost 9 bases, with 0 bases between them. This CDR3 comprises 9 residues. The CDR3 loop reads CASSLEAFF. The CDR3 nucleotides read TGTGCCAGCAGCTTAGAAGCTTTCTTT.

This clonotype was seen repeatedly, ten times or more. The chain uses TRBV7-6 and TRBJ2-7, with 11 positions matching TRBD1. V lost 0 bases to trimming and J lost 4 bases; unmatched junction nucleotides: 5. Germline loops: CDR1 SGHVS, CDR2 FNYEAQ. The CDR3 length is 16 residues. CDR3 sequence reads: CASSLAGTGGAYEQYF. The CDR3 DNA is TGTGCCAGCAGCTTAGCCGGGACAGGGGGAGCTTACGAGCAGTACTTC.

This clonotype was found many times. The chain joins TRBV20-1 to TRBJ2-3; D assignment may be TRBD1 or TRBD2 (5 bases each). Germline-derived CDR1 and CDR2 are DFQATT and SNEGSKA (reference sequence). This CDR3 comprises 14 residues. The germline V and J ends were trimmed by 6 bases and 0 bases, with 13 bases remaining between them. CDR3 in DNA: TGCAGTGCCACTGGGACGGCTAGCACAGATACGCAGTATTTT. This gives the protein CSATGTASTDTQYF.

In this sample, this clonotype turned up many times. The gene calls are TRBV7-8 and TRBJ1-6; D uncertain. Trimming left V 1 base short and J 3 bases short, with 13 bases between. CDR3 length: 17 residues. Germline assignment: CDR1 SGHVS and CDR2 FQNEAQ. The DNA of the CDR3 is TGTGCCAGCAGCTTAGACTTTGGGATGGACTATAATTCACCCCTCCACTTT. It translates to CASSLDFGMDYNSPLHF. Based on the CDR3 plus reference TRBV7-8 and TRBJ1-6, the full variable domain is GAGVSQSPRYKVAKRGQDVALRCDPISGHVSLFWYQQALGQGPEFLTYFQNEAQLDKSGLPSDRFFAERPEGSVSTLKIQRTQQEDSAVYLCASSLDFGMDYNSPLHFGNGTRLTVT.

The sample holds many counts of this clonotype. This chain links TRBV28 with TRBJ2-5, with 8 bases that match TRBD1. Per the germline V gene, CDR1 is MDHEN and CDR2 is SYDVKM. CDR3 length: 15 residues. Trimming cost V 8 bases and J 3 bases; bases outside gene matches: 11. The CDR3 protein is CASGTGGTAEETQYF. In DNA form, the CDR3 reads TGTGCCAGCGGGACAGGAGGTACGGCTGAAGAGACCCAGTACTTC.

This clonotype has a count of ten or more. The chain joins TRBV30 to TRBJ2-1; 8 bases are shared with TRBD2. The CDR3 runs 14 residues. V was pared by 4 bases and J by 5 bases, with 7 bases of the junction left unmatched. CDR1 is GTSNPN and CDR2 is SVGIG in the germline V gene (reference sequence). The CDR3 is CAWTSGGRHNEQFF. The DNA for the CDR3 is TGTGCCTGGACTAGCGGCGGGAGGCACAATGAGCAGTTCTTC.

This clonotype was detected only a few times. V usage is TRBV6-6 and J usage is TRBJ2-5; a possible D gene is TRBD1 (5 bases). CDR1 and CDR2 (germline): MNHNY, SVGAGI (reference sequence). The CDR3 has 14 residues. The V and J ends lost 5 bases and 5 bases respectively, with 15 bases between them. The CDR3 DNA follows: TGTGCCAGCAGTCCGACAGTGGTAGTGGAGACCCAGTACTTC. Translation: CASSPTVVVETQYF.

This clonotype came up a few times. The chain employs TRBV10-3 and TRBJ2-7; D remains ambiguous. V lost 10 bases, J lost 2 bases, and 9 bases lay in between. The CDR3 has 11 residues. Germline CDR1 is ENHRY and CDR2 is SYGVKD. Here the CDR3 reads CATGLTYEQYF. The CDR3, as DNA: TGTGCCACCGGGCTTACCTACGAGCAGTACTTC.

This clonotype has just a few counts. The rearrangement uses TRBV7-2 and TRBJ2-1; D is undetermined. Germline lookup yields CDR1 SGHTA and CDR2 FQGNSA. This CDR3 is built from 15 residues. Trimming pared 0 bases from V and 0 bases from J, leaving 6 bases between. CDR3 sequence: CASSLASPSYNEQFF. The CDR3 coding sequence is TGTGCCAGCAGCTTAGCTTCCCCCTCCTACAATGAGCAGTTCTTC.

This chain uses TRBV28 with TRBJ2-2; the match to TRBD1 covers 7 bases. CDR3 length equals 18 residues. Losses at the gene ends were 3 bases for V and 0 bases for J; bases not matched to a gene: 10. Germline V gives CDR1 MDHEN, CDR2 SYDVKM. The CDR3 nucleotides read TGTGCCAGCAGTTTTCCCTCCACAGGGGAGACGAACACCGGGGAGCTGTTTTTT. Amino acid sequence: CASSFPSTGETNTGELFF. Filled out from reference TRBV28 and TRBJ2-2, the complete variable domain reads DVKVTQSSRYLVKRTGEKVFLECVQDMDHENMFWYRQDPGLGLRLIYFSYDVKMKEKGDIPEGYSVSREKKERFSLILESASTNQTSMYLCASSFPSTGETNTGELFFGEGSRLTVL.

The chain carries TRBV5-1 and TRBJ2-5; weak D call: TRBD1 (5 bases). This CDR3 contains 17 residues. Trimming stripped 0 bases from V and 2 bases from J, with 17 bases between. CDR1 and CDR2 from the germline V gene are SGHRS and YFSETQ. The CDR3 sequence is CASSLAVPFTGQETQYF. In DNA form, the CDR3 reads TGCGCCAGCAGCTTGGCGGTGCCTTTCACAGGACAAGAGACCCAGTACTTC.